Presented here are 17 T cell receptor beta chains from one specimen sequenced in a study of cytomegalovirus exposure and HLA in healthy donors (dated by TCRdb to about 2017). The protocol used for the library was the immunoSEQ multiplex PCR assay. For the multiplex PCR, a mixture combining 60 forward primers for TCR Vbeta segments and 13 reverse primers for TCR Jbeta segments was used. TCRdb took over this immuneACCESS table, retaining in-frame rearrangements with V and J assigned. Such tables are incomplete; in checked studies, under half of the missing clones stem from an unresolved V gene, and the remainder is unexplained. In this sample the table shows 190,000 or so clones, around four fifths of which occur a single time. In total, the top ten clones hold 1.5% to 2% of the sample. Sequenced material: PBMCs. The receptors originated from a man in his fifties in good health and CMV-seronegative.

The table lists this clone with a few counts. The chain has TRBV9 and TRBJ1-1; the D gene is possibly TRBD1 (5 bases). Germline assignment: CDR1 SGDLS and CDR2 YYNGEE. The V end was cut by 4 bases, the J end by 0 bases, with 10 bases between. CDR3 size: 14 residues. The CDR3 loop reads CASSSGTLNTEAFF. The CDR3 DNA sequence: TGTGCCAGCAGCTCCGGGACTTTGAACACTGAAGCTTTCTTT.

This clone was counted once. The chain carries TRBV5-1 and TRBJ1-2; a possible D gene is TRBD1 (6 bases). CDR1 is SGHRS and CDR2 is YFSETQ in the germline V gene. Trimming took off 4 bases at V and 7 bases at J, with 14 bases between the two ends. CDR3 length equals 13 residues. CDR3 nucleotide sequence: TGCGCCAGCAGCCCTAGAGGACAGTCTGGCTACACCTTC. Its translation is CASSPRGQSGYTF.

The V call is TRBV13, the J call TRBJ2-5; D may be TRBD1 (6 bases). The CDR3 spans 16 residues. Germline assignment: CDR1 PRHDT and CDR2 FYEKMQ (reference sequence). Trimming took off 4 bases at V and 3 bases at J, with 18 bases between the two ends. CDR3 nucleotide sequence: TGTGCCAGCAGCTCCAACAGGGCGACCGTCGAAGAGACCCAGTACTTC. Translation: CASSSNRATVEETQYF.

The chain carries TRBV28 and TRBJ2-6, with 7 bases fitting TRBD1. Unmatched junction bases numbered 10, after V lost 7 bases and J lost 1 base. Germline CDR1 and CDR2: MDHEN and SYDVKM. CDR3 length: 17 residues. CDR3 in amino acids: CASTYREGASGANVLTF. DNA of the CDR3: TGTGCCAGCACCTACCGAGAGGGGGCTTCTGGGGCCAACGTCCTGACTTTC. Combining the CDR3 with reference TRBV28 and TRBJ2-6 gives the whole variable domain DVKVTQSSRYLVKRTGEKVFLECVQDMDHENMFWYRQDPGLGLRLIYFSYDVKMKEKGDIPEGYSVSREKKERFSLILESASTNQTSMYLCASTYREGASGANVLTFGAGSRLTVL.

The rearrangement links TRBV9 to TRBJ2-7; TRBD1 matches 7 bases. With V trimmed by 0 bases and J by 5 bases, 8 bases remained unmatched. The germline CDR1 and CDR2 sequences are SGDLS and YYNGEE. The length of the CDR3 is 15 residues. The CDR3 nucleotides are TGTGCCAGCAGCGTAGCATTAGAGGACAGGAACGAGCAGTACTTC. Translation: CASSVALEDRNEQYF.

The chain joins TRBV18 to TRBJ1-2, with TRBD1 matching over 7 bases. Germline CDR1 and CDR2: KGHSH and LQKENI. V shed 0 bases and J 2 bases; nucleotides not matched to a gene: 6. The CDR3 runs to 16 residues. This chain's CDR3 is CASSPPKGAENYGYTF. The CDR3 region has the DNA TGTGCCAGCTCACCACCGAAGGGGGCAGAGAACTATGGCTACACCTTC.

The chain couples TRBV7-2 to TRBJ2-3; no firm D call. The length of the CDR3 is 16 residues. The germline gives CDR1 SGHTA, CDR2 FQGNSA. Trimming cost V 4 bases and J 0 bases, with 14 bases left between them. CDR3 nucleotide sequence: TGTGCCAGCAGCTCCAGCAGCGCGGCGAGCACAGATACGCAGTATTTT. It yields the protein CASSSSSAASTDTQYF.

The genes are TRBV9 and TRBJ2-3; D is ambiguous. V was clipped by 2 bases and J by 6 bases, with 4 bases between them. Germline V lookup: CDR1 SGDLS, CDR2 YYNGEE. The CDR3 runs to 11 residues. This CDR3 reads CASSVEDTQYF. In DNA, the CDR3 is TGTGCCAGCAGCGTTGAGGATACGCAGTATTTT.

Written as DNA, the CDR3 is TGTGCCAGCAGTATAGCGGGGGGCGACACCGGGGAGCTGTTTTTT. It translates to CASSIAGGDTGELFF. V usage is TRBV2 and J usage is TRBJ2-2; 10 bases match TRBD2. Trimming took 5 bases from V and 3 from J; bases not matched to a gene: 3. Germline V gene sequence: CDR1 SNHLY, CDR2 FYNNEI. The CDR3 runs 15 residues.

This clone was picked up one time. The chain uses TRBV19 and TRBJ1-6, with D unresolved. V lost 8 bases, J lost 3 bases, and 14 bases lay in between. Germline loops: CDR1 LNHDA, CDR2 SQIVND (reference sequence). CDR3 size: 15 residues. CDR3 sequence reads: CASRDRGLYNSPLHF. The DNA of the CDR3 is TGTGCCAGTCGCGACCGAGGGCTCTATAATTCACCCCTCCACTTT.

The DNA for the CDR3 is TGCGCCAGCAGCTTCCAGGGCACAGGGAGAACTAATGAAAAACTGTTTTTT. Its protein is CASSFQGTGRTNEKLFF. The genes are TRBV5-1 and TRBJ1-4; D is perhaps TRBD1 (6 bases). Germline assignment: CDR1 SGHRS and CDR2 YFSETQ. Trimming took off 2 bases at V and 1 base at J, with 15 bases between the two ends. CDR3 length: 17 amino acids.

The J gene is TRBJ1-1, the V gene TRBV5-4; 10 nucleotides agree with TRBD1. CDR1 and CDR2 from the germline V gene are SGHNT and YYREEE (reference sequence). V shed 0 bases, J shed 5 bases, and the junction held 4 bases outside the gene matches. The CDR3 consists of 15 residues. Here the CDR3 reads CASSLARGQGTEAFF. The CDR3 DNA sequence: TGTGCCAGCAGCTTGGCGCGGGGACAGGGGACTGAAGCTTTCTTT.

The chain carries TRBV7-8 and TRBJ1-5; 9 bases are a match to TRBD1. Germline assignment: CDR1 SGHVS and CDR2 FQNEAQ. This CDR3 region has 15 residues. V lost 5 bases to trimming and J lost 6 bases; unmatched junction nucleotides: 8. The CDR3 sequence: CASSLQGAGGQPQHF. The CDR3 bases are TGTGCCAGCAGCCTACAGGGGGCCGGAGGTCAGCCCCAGCATTTT.

The chain recombines TRBV6-6 with TRBJ2-7; 13 positions match TRBD2. Losses at the gene ends were 4 bases for V and 5 bases for J; bases not matched to a gene: 8. The CDR3 extends over 16 amino acids. Looked up from germline, CDR1 is MNHNY and CDR2 is SVGAGI (reference sequence). CDR3 in amino acids: CASSSPLAGGWNEQYF. As DNA, the CDR3 is TGTGCCAGCAGTTCCCCACTAGCGGGAGGGTGGAACGAGCAGTACTTC.

The V call is TRBV5-1, the J call TRBJ2-3, with 15 bases lining up with TRBD2. Germline V lookup: CDR1 SGHRS, CDR2 YFSETQ. This CDR3 has 17 amino acids. V shed 2 bases and J 2 bases; nucleotides not matched to a gene: 3. This CDR3 reads CASSFGLAGGNTDTQYF. CDR3 bases: TGCGCCAGCAGCTTCGGACTAGCGGGGGGGAACACAGATACGCAGTATTTT.

The V call is TRBV28, the J call TRBJ2-7; the D is unclear. V lost 8 bases and J 1 base, leaving 6 bases between the germline ends. The CDR3 contains 11 residues. The germline V gene encodes CDR1 MDHEN and CDR2 SYDVKM. The CDR3 region is CASQSSYEQYF. Written as DNA, the CDR3 is TGTGCCAGCCAGTCTTCCTACGAGCAGTACTTC.

The chain is built from TRBV4-2 and TRBJ2-3; 11 bases agree with TRBD2. J gave up 3 bases and V 1 base, and 9 bases lay outside the gene matches. Germline V gives CDR1 LGHNA, CDR2 YNFKEQ. The CDR3 runs 18 residues. CDR3 protein: CASSQALAGGFITDTQYF. The CDR3 bases are TGTGCCAGCAGCCAAGCCCTAGCGGGAGGCTTTATTACAGATACGCAGTATTTT.